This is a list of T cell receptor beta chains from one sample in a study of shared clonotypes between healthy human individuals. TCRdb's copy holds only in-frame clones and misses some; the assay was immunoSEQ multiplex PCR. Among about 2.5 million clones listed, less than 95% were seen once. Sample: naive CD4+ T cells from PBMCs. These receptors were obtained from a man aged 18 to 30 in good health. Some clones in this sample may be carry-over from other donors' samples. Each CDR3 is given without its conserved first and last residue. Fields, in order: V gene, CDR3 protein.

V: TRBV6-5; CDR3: ASRGRGWPNYGYT
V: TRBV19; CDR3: ATRLAGASYNEQF
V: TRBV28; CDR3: ASSLVEGNSPLH
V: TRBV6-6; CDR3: ASGTLVVPNEKLF
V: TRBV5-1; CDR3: ASSTVAGSYNEQF
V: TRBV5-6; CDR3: ASSRGRFVTVQY
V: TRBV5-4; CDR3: ASRDPSGGAEQY
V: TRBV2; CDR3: ASSGTGVYLTSGNTIY
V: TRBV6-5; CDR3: ASRPTGAEAF
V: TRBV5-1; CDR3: ASSLPGGHGYT
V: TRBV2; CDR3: ASRETGGSLETQY
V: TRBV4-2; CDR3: ASSQIALPPWEQF
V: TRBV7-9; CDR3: ASSLGAGGSPADTQY